A single sample gave rise to the 14 T cell receptor beta chains below, sequenced in a study of CD8 T cells in Susac syndrome. It was with random hexamers that roughly 0.45 to 1 ug RNA was reverse transcribed. One entry per CDR3 protein, called by TCRdb with MiXCR from the immunoSEQ multiplex PCR reads. The sample contains some 200,000 distinct CDR3 sequences, approximately 95% of which appear only once. The material sequenced was CD8+ T cells from PBMCs. Receptors originate from a human donor with Susac syndrome.

This clonotype was recorded only once. V gene TRBV5-4 combines with J gene TRBJ2-1; D perhaps matches TRBD2 (6 bases). V gave up 5 bases and J gave up 10 bases, with 13 bases separating them. The CDR3 runs 12 residues. Germline V gene data show CDR1 as SGHNT and CDR2 as YYREEE (reference sequence). CDR3 bases: TGTGCCAGCAGAATTGGTGGGGGGGAGCAGTTCTTC. It specifies CASRIGGGEQFF.

This chain links TRBV7-8 with TRBJ1-2; TRBD1 aligns across 7 bases. The junction had 2 bases not matched to a gene; V was cut back by 0 bases and J by 7 bases. Germline lookup yields CDR1 SGHVS and CDR2 FQNEAQ. The CDR3 has 13 residues. DNA for the CDR3: TGTGCCAGCAGCTTAGCTGGGACAGCTGGCTACACCTTC. Its translation: CASSLAGTAGYTF.

The V and J genes are TRBV7-9 and TRBJ2-7; D call uncertain. Germline CDR1 SEHNR, CDR2 FQNEAQ (reference sequence). V lost 0 bases to trimming and J lost 3 bases, with 6 bases between them. The CDR3 has 13 amino acids. Here the CDR3 DNA reads TGTGCCAGCAGCTTAGCTGAGTTCTACGAGCAGTACTTC. Amino acid sequence: CASSLAEFYEQYF.

This chain connects TRBV3-1 to TRBJ2-7; 10 nucleotides match TRBD2. Germline V lookup: CDR1 LGHDT, CDR2 YNNKEL (reference sequence). Trimming took 3 bases from V and 0 from J; bases not matched to a gene: 2. The CDR3 is 15 amino acids. The CDR3 DNA sequence: TGTGCCAGCAGCCACCTAGCGGGGGTCTCCTACGAGCAGTACTTC. This sequence encodes CASSHLAGVSYEQYF.

The rearrangement links TRBV6-5 to TRBJ2-5; 7 positions match TRBD1. Germline CDR1 is MNHEY and CDR2 is SVGAGI. V lost 6 bases and J lost 5; bases outside the gene matches: 12. CDR3 length equals 15 residues. CDR3 DNA sequence: TGTGCCAGCAGCACCGGACAGGTTGTCGGGGAGACCCAGTACTTC. The encoded protein is CASSTGQVVGETQYF.

The gene calls are TRBV12-3 or TRBV12-4 and TRBJ2-5; 7 positions match TRBD2. V dropped 6 bases and J dropped 2; count of bases not matched to a gene: 12. The CDR3 sequence is 16 residues long. This CDR3 is CASSSKTSPQQETQYF. The CDR3 coding sequence is TGTGCCAGCAGCTCTAAGACTAGCCCACAACAAGAGACCCAGTACTTC.

This chain uses TRBV5-4 with TRBJ1-1, with 7 bases matching TRBD1. This CDR3 has 14 amino acids. V was pared by 3 bases and J by 0 bases, with 2 bases of the junction left unmatched. CDR1 is SGHNT, CDR2 YYREEE, per germline (reference sequence). CDR3 nucleotide sequence: TGTGCCAGCAGCTCGGGACAGATGAACACTGAAGCTTTCTTT. Its translation is CASSSGQMNTEAFF.

DNA of the CDR3: TGTGCCAGCAGCTTAGGGCACATGAACACTGAAGCTTTCTTT. It encodes CASSLGHMNTEAFF. This rearrangement joins TRBV7-9 to TRBJ1-1; D call uncertain. Trimming shortened V by 1 base and J by 0 bases, and 6 bases separated the two germline ends. The CDR3 runs to 14 residues. Germline CDR1 is SEHNR and CDR2 is FQNEAQ (reference sequence).

The chain carries TRBV5-1 and TRBJ1-1; 10 bases fit TRBD1. There are 14 residues in the CDR3. In germline, CDR1 is SGHRS, CDR2 YFSETQ. V shed 4 bases and J 4 bases; nucleotides not matched to a gene: 4. The CDR3 DNA reads as TGCGCCAGCAGCCCAGACAGGGGGCCCACTGAAGCTTTCTTT. Protein product: CASSPDRGPTEAFF.

V gene TRBV20-1 combines with J gene TRBJ1-1, with D perhaps TRBD1 (5 bases). The CDR3 consists of 13 residues. The germline gives CDR1 DFQATT, CDR2 SNEGSKA (reference sequence). Trimming stripped 0 bases from V and 4 bases from J, with 9 bases between. The CDR3 sequence is CSARDMRGTEAFF. CDR3 nucleotides: TGCAGTGCTAGAGATATGAGGGGCACTGAAGCTTTCTTT.

The table lists this clonotype with a count of one. V and J are TRBV12-3 or TRBV12-4 and TRBJ1-3; D possibly corresponds to TRBD1 (5 bases). The CDR3 has 14 residues. Trimming left V 1 base short and J 3 bases short, with 7 bases between. The CDR3 DNA sequence: TGTGCCAGCAGTTTAGAGGGGTTTGGAAACACCATATATTTT. It translates to CASSLEGFGNTIYF.

This clonotype has just one count. The CDR3: CASSFLAGENTGELFF. In nucleotides, the CDR3 is TGTGCCAGCAGTTTCCTAGCGGGGGAAAATACCGGGGAGCTGTTTTTT. The rearrangement links TRBV12-3 or TRBV12-4 to TRBJ2-2, with 10 bases matching TRBD2. Trimming at V came to 3 bases and at J to 5 bases, leaving 6 bases not matched to a gene. CDR3 size: 16 residues.

The V and J genes are TRBV5-1 and TRBJ2-1, with 7 bases matching TRBD2. J was trimmed by 4 bases and V by 4 bases; bases with no gene match: 14. Germline CDR1 SGHRS, CDR2 YFSETQ. The CDR3 is 17 amino acids. The CDR3 loop reads CASSLSESLAEYNEQFF. The CDR3 DNA reads as TGCGCCAGCAGCCTCTCGGAGAGTCTAGCGGAATACAATGAGCAGTTCTTC.

The gene calls are TRBV27 and TRBJ2-1; TRBD2 matches 9 bases. V trimming: 2 bases; J trimming: 4 bases; junction bases outside the gene matches: 3. The CDR3 runs to 15 residues. CDR1 is MNHEY and CDR2 is SMNVEV in the germline V gene (reference sequence). DNA for the CDR3: TGTGCCAGCAGTTTAGCGGCGGGGGGGTACAATGAGCAGTTCTTC. Its translation is CASSLAAGGYNEQFF.